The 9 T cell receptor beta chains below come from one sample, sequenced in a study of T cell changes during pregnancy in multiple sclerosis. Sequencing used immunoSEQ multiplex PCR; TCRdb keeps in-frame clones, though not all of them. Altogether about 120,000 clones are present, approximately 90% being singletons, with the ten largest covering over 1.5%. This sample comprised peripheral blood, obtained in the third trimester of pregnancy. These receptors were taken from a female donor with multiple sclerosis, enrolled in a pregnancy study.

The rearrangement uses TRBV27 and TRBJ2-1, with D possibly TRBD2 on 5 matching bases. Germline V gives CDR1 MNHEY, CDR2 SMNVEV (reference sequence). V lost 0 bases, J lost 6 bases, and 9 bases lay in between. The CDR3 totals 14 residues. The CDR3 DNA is TGTGCCAGCAGTTTATCGGGAGCTGGCAATGAGCAGTTCTTC. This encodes CASSLSGAGNEQFF.

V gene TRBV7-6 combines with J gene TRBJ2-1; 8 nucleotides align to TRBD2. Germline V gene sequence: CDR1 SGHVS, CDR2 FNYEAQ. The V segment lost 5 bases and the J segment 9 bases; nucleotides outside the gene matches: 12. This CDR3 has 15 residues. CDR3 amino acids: CASSPRGSGIFEQFF. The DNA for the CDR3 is TGTGCCAGCAGCCCTCGGGGTAGCGGGATCTTTGAGCAGTTCTTC. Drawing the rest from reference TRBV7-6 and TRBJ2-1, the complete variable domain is GAGVSQSPRYKVTKRGQDVALRCDPISGHVSLYWYRQALGQGPEFLTYFNYEAQQDKSGLPNDRFSAERPEGSISTLTIQRTEQRDSAMYRCASSPRGSGIFEQFFGPGTRLTVL.

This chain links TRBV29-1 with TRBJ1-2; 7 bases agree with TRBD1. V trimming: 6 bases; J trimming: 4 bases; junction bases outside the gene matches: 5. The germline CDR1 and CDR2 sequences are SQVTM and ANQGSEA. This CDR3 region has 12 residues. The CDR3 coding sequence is TGCAGCGTCCGCGGACAGGCCTATGGCTACACCTTC. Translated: CSVRGQAYGYTF.

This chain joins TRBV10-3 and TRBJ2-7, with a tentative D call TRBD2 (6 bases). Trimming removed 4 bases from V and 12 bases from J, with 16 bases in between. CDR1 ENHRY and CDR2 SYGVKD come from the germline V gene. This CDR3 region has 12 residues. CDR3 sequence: CAISGGDDSPYF. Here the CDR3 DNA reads TGTGCCATCAGTGGGGGGGACGATTCGCCGTACTTC.

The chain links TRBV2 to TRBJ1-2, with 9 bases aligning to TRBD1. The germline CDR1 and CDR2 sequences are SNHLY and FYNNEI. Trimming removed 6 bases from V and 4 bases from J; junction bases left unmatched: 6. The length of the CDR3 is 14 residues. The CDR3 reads CASRTTGGVYGYTF. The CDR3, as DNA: TGTGCCAGCAGAACAACAGGGGGCGTCTATGGCTACACCTTC.

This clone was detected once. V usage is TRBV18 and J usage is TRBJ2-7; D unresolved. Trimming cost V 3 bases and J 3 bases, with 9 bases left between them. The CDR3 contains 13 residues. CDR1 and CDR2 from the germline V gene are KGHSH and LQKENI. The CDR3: CASSPEALYEQYF. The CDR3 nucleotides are TGTGCCAGCTCACCCGAGGCCCTCTACGAGCAGTACTTC. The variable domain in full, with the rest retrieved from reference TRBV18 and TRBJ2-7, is NAGVMQNPRHLVRRRGQEARLRCSPMKGHSHVYWYRQLPEEGLKFMVYLQKENIIDESGMPKERFSAEFPKEGPSILRIQQVVRGDSAAYFCASSPEALYEQYFGPGTRLTVT.

Here the CDR3 DNA reads TGTGCCTCCGGGGGGAACACCGGGGAGCTGTTTTTT. It yields the protein CASGGNTGELFF. The chain employs TRBV28 and TRBJ2-2; possibly TRBD2 for D (6 bases). V was shortened by 11 bases and J by 1 base, with 8 bases between the two germline ends. CDR3 size: 12 residues. Germline loops: CDR1 MDHEN, CDR2 SYDVKM.

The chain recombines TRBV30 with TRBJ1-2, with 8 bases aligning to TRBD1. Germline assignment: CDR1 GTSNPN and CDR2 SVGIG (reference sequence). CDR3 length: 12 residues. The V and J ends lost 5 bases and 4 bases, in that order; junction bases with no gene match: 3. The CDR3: CAWGQGPYGYTF. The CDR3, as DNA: TGTGCCTGGGGACAGGGTCCCTATGGCTACACCTTC.

CDR3 in DNA: TGTGCCAGCTCTTTCGAAGCGGGAGGGCCAGGGGAGCAGTACTTC. The encoded protein is CASSFEAGGPGEQYF. The chain is built from TRBV18 and TRBJ2-7, with 10 bases aligning to TRBD2. This CDR3 comprises 15 residues. Germline V gives CDR1 KGHSH, CDR2 LQKENI. The J segment lost 7 bases and the V segment lost 6 bases, leaving 12 bases of the junction unmatched.